The clone carrying this TCR beta chain has more than one count but fewer than ten. Its antigen remains unknown. These data belong to a study of beta chain features in type 1 diabetes. Study context: Healthy donors, compared against patients, showed similar age, gender and cell yields.

The study, taken as a whole, reports: Shorter templates may be favored by PCR, equally so in patients and controls. Researchers report that Type 1 diabetes patients had moderately but significantly shorter TCRB CDR3s across all four CD4+ subsets. At VDJ recombination sites, type 1 diabetes patients had fewer insertions and more deleted nucleotides.

Reverse transcription of all isolated RNA meant that expressed TCRB transcripts were sequenced. Clones were read by immunoSEQ multiplex PCR, and TCRdb kept only the in-frame ones, dropping some. The sample contains about 360,000 clones, about 12% of which appear only once. The TCR comes from a man aged 18 to 30 in good health. The material sequenced was naive CD4+ T cells from blood.

For the CDR3, the DNA is TGTGCCAGCAGGGCCCGGGACTACCTCTACAATGAGCAGTTCTTC. It is translated as CASRARDYLYNEQFF. This chain connects TRBV27 to TRBJ2-1, with 7 bases lining up with TRBD2. V lost 6 bases, J lost 3 bases, and 8 bases stayed unmatched. The CDR3 spans 15 residues. Germline CDR1 is MNHEY and CDR2 is SMNVEV (reference sequence).